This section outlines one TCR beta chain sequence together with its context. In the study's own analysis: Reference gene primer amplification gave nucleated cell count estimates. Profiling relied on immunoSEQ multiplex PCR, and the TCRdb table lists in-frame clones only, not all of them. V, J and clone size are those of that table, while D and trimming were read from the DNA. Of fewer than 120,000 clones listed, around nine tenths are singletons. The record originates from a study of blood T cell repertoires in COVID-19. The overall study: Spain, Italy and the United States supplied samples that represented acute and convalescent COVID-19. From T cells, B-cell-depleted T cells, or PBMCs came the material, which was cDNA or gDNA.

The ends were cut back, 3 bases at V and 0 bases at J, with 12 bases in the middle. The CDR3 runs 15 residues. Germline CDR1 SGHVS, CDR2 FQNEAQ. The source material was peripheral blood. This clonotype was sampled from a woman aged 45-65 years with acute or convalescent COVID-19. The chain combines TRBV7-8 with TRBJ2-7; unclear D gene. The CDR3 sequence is CASSFYAQSSYEQYF. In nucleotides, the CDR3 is TGTGCCAGCAGCTTCTACGCACAGAGCTCCTACGAGCAGTACTTC.